This T cell receptor (beta chain) came from a study of Ad26.COV2.S vaccination and SARS-CoV-2 variants. Study overall: The donor belonged to the COV1001 Ad26.COV2.S trial arm. Study-wide results and caveats: It was reported that spike-specific CD8+ and CD4+ T cell responses were substantially broad after vaccination.

V gave up 6 bases and J gave up 8 bases, with 13 bases separating them. The CDR3 is 13 residues long. Looked up from germline, CDR1 is MNHEY and CDR2 is SVGAGI. Method: immunoSEQ multiplex PCR; TCRdb's copy keeps in-frame clones and lacks some. The table lists about 370,000 clones, approximately 89% of them singletons. Treatment here: about 20 received Ad26.COV2.S at low or high dose, single or two shots; 5 received placebo; per-sample allocation not given. Material that was analyzed had been drawn on day 63 after the first vaccine or placebo injection. As for this clone: Its matching antigen is unknown.

The TCR sequence derives from a person aged 18-60 years who received the Ad26.COV2.S COVID-19 vaccine or a placebo. The chain joins TRBV6-5 to TRBJ1-4; tentative D call: TRBD1 (6 bases). The material was peripheral blood, obtained in a trial of Ad26.COV2.S vaccine versus placebo. This chain's CDR3 is CASSGQPTEKLFF. As DNA, the CDR3 is TGTGCCAGCAGCGGACAGCCTACCGAAAAACTGTTTTTT.